This record covers a single T cell receptor beta chain. This record comes from a study of control samples from healthy donors and cancer patients. Libraries were prepared by immunoSEQ multiplex PCR; TCRdb keeps only in-frame clonotypes and omits some of them. The sample includes about 130,000 clones, about 92% seen only once; the top ten take 1.7%. V was trimmed by 5 bases and J by 0 bases, leaving 10 bases between them. From germline, CDR1 is SGHRS and CDR2 YFSETQ. CDR3 length: 14 residues. Specimen: PBMCs. This TCR was recovered from a man between 50 and 59 years old with head and neck cancer. The chain has TRBV5-1 and TRBJ2-3, with D maybe TRBD2 (6 bases). The CDR3 is CASRWRGSTDTQYF. The CDR3 DNA reads TGCGCCAGCAGATGGCGGGGCAGCACAGATACGCAGTATTTT. Complete variable domain (other parts from reference TRBV5-1 and TRBJ2-3): KAGVTQTPRYLIKTRGQQVTLSCSPISGHRSVSWYQQTPGQGLQFLFEYFSETQRNKGNFPGRFSGRQFSNSRSEMNVSTLELGDSALYLCASRWRGSTDTQYFGPGTRLTVL.